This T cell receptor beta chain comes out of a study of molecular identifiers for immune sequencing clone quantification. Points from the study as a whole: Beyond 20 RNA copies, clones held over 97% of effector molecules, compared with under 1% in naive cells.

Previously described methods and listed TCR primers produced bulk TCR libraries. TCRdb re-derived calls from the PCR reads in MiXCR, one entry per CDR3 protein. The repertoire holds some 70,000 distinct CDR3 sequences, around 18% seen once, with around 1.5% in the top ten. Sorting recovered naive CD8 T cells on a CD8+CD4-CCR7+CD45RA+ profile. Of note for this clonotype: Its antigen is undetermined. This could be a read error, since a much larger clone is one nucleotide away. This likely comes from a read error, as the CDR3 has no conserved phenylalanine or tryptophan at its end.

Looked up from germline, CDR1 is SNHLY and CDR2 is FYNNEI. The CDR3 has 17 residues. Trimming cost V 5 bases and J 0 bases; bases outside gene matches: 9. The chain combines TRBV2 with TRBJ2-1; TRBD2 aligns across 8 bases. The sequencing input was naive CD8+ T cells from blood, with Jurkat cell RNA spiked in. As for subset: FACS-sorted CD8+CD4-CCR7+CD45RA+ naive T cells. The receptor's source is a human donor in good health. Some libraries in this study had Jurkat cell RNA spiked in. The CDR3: CASSTGTRKGSYNEQFL. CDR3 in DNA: TGTGCCAGCAGTACCGGGACTAGAAAGGGCTCCTACAATGAGCAGTTCCTC.